This is a list of T cell receptor beta chains from one sample in a study of cytomegalovirus exposure and HLA in healthy donors. Sequenced by immunoSEQ multiplex PCR; TCRdb stores in-frame clones only, minus some. Altogether about 140,000 clones are present, approximately 75% being singletons, with the ten largest covering roughly 0.99%. Sequencing was done on a sample of PBMCs. These receptors were obtained from a male donor in good health and CMV-seronegative. The CDR3 runs from the conserved cysteine through the conserved F or W. A D gene is named only where the DNA matches it firmly. The size entry is marked missing in some rows and otherwise reads once, few, many or a size class.

v_call	d_call	j_call	clone_size	cdr3_length	cdr3_nt	cdr3_aa
TRBV27	TRBD2	TRBJ2-3	.	14	TGTGCCAGCAGTTTTAGCGGGGGCACAGATACGCAGTATTTT	CASSFSGGTDTQYF
TRBV11-3	.	TRBJ2-7	.	13	TGTGCCAGCAGCTTAGCTCAGGGGTTCGAGCAGTACTTC	CASSLAQGFEQYF
TRBV5-3	.	TRBJ2-2	few	14	TGTGCCAGAAGCTTGGGTCCGGGGACCGGGGAGCTGTTTTTT	CARSLGPGTGELFF
TRBV5-1	.	TRBJ1-1	.	14	TGCGCCAGCAGCTTGGGGCAGGGTCACACTGAAGCTTTCTTT	CASSLGQGHTEAFF
TRBV18	.	TRBJ2-3	.	13	TGTGCCAGCTCCCAACCAGGCGCAGATACGCAGTATTTT	CASSQPGADTQYF
TRBV18	.	TRBJ2-7	.	15	TGTGCCAGCTCACCCATCCGGGGGGCCTCCTACGAGCAGTACTTC	CASSPIRGASYEQYF
TRBV5-4	TRBD2	TRBJ2-1	once	15	TGTGCCAGCAGCTTGACGGCGGGGGGCAACAATGAGCAGTTCTTC	CASSLTAGGNNEQFF
TRBV7-8	TRBD1	TRBJ2-7	.	18	TGTGCCAGCAGCTTAGGGCCGGCCGGGACAGGGGCCTCCTACGAGCAGTACTTC	CASSLGPAGTGASYEQYF
TRBV6-5	.	TRBJ2-5	once	16	TGTGCCAGCAGTTACTCCGGGAGTAGAGGTGGCGAGACCCAGTACTTC	CASSYSGSRGGETQYF
TRBV5-1	.	TRBJ1-3	.	15	TGCGCCAGCAGCTTGTCCGGACAGCCTGGAAACACCATATATTTT	CASSLSGQPGNTIYF
TRBV4-3	TRBD1	TRBJ1-6	.	15	TGCGCCAGCAGCATAGGGGACAGATTGAATTCACCCCTCCACTTT	CASSIGDRLNSPLHF
TRBV15	TRBD1	TRBJ2-7	.	15	TGTGCCACCAGCACTACAGGGGCCCTAACGGACGAGCAGTACTTC	CATSTTGALTDEQYF
TRBV6-1	.	TRBJ2-2	.	15	TGTGCCAGCAGTGAAAGCGGAAGAACGGCCGGGGAGCTGTTTTTT	CASSESGRTAGELFF
TRBV5-1	.	TRBJ1-4	.	14	TGCGCCAGCAGCTTGGGAGGGAAGAATGAAAAACTGTTTTTT	CASSLGGKNEKLFF
TRBV7-6	.	TRBJ1-1	.	16	TGTGCCAGCAGCTTAGTCCTGGGGGCCCTGAACACTGAAGCTTTCTTT	CASSLVLGALNTEAFF
TRBV7-2	TRBD1	TRBJ2-7	.	14	TGTGCCAGCAGGATGGGACAGGGGAACCACGAGCAGTACTTC	CASRMGQGNHEQYF
TRBV27	.	TRBJ1-6	.	17	TGTGCCAGCAGTTTATCGCCCCCGAGGGGAGGGAGCTCACCCCTCCACTTT	CASSLSPPRGGSSPLHF
TRBV10-3	.	TRBJ1-5	.	12	TGTGCCATCAGTGACAGGGCTCAGCCCCAGCATTTT	CAISDRAQPQHF
TRBV9	TRBD2	TRBJ2-1	.	17	TGTGCCAGCAGCGTAGACAGCGGGGGGAGCTCCTACAATGAGCAGTTCTTC	CASSVDSGGSSYNEQFF
TRBV5-3	.	TRBJ1-6	.	16	TGTGCCAGAAGCTTACGGGGAGGAACCTATAATTCACCCCTCCACTTT	CARSLRGGTYNSPLHF
TRBV19	TRBD1	TRBJ1-5	.	14	TGTGCCAGTAGGACGGACAGGGGGGGTCAGCCCCAGCATTTT	CASRTDRGGQPQHF
TRBV30	.	TRBJ1-1	.	16	TGTGCCTGGAGTGTAGGCGACAGGCTCATGAACACTGAAGCTTTCTTT	CAWSVGDRLMNTEAFF
TRBV9	.	TRBJ2-2	.	16	TGTGCCAGCAGCTCCTGGGGAGCTTCGAACACCGGGGAGCTGTTTTTT	CASSSWGASNTGELFF
TRBV11-2	TRBD1	TRBJ2-1	.	15	TGTGCCAGCAGCCCGGGACAGCCGTCCTACAATGAGCAGTTCTTC	CASSPGQPSYNEQFF
TRBV11-3	TRBD1	TRBJ1-4	.	16	TGTGCCAGCAGCTTAGGCCCGGGACAGCTTAATGAAAAACTGTTTTTT	CASSLGPGQLNEKLFF
TRBV9	TRBD1	TRBJ1-1	few	14	TGTGCCAGCAGCATCGGACAGGGGAACACTGAAGCTTTCTTT	CASSIGQGNTEAFF